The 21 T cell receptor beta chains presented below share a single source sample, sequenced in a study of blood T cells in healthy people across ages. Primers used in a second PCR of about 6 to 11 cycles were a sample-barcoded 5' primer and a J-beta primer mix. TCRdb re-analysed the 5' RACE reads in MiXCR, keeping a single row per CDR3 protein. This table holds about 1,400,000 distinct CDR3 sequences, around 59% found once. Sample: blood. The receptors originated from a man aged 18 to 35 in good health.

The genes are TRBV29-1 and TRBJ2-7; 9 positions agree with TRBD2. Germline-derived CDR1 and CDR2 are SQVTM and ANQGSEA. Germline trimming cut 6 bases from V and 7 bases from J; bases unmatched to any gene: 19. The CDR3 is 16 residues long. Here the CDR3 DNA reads TGCAGCGTAGACAGCGGGGGGAACAAAATCGACAATGAGCAGTACTTC. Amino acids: CSVDSGGNKIDNEQYF.

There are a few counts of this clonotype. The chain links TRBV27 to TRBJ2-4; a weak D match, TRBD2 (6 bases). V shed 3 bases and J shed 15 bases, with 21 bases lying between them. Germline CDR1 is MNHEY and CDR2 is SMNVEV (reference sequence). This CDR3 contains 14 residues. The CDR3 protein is CASSLGLGLTMPYF. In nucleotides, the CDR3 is TGTGCCAGCAGTTTGGGGTTGGGACTTACGATGCCGTACTTC.

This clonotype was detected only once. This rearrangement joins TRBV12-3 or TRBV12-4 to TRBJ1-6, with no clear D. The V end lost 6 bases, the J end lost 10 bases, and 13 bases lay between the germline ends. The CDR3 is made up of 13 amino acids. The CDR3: CASSSTAKSPLHF. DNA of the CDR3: TGTGCCAGCAGCTCGACCGCGAAGTCACCCCTCCACTTT.

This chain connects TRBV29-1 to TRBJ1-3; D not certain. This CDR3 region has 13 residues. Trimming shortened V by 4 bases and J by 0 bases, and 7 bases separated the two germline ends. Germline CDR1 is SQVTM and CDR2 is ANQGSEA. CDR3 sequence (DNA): TGCAGCGTTGCCACGCTCTCTGGAAACACCATATATTTT. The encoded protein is CSVATLSGNTIYF.

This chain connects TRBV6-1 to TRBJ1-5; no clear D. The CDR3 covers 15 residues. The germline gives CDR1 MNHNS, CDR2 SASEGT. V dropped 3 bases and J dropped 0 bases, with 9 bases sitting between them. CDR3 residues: CASSDLEHSNQPQHF. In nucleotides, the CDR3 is TGTGCCAGCAGTGATTTGGAACATAGCAATCAGCCCCAGCATTTT.

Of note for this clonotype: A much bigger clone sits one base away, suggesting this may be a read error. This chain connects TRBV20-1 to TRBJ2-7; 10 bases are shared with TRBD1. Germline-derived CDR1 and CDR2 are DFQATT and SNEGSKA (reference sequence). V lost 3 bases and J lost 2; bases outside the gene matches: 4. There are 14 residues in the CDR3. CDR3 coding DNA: TGCAGTGCTAGGACAGGGGGCGAGGCCTACGAGCAGTACTTC. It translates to CSARTGGEAYEQYF.

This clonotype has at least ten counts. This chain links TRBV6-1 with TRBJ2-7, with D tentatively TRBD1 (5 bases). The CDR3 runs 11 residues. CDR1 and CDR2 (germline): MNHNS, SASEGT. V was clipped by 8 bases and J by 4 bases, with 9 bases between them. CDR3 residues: CASGTGYEQYF. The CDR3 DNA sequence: TGTGCCAGCGGAACAGGATACGAGCAGTACTTC.

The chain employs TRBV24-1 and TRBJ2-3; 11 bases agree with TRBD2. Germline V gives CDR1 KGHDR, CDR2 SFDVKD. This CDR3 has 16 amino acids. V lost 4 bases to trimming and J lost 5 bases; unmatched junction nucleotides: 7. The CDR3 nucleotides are TGTGCCACCAGTGACTCTAGCGGGGGGAAGTTAGATACGCAGTATTTT. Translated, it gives CATSDSSGGKLDTQYF.

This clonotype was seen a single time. CDR3 region: CASSQGTGTTYQPQHF. Here the CDR3 DNA reads TGCGCCAGCAGCCAAGGGACCGGAACAACTTATCAGCCCCAGCATTTT. The chain couples TRBV4-1 to TRBJ1-5; D not certain. Germline-derived CDR1 and CDR2 are MGHRA and YSYEKL. Trimming removed 1 base from V and 5 bases from J, with 15 bases in between. The CDR3 covers 16 residues.

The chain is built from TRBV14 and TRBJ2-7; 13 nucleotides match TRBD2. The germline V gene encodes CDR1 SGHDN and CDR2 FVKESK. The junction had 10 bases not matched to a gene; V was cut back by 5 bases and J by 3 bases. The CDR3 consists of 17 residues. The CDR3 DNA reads TGTGCCAGCAGCGAACACGGGACTAGCGGGATCTTCTACGAGCAGTACTTC. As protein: CASSEHGTSGIFYEQYF.

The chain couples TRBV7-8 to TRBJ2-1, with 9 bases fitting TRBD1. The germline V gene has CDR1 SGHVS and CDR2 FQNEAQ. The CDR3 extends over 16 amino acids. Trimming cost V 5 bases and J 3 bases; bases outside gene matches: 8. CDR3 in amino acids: CASSQLGDRDYNEQFF. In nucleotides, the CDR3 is TGTGCCAGCAGCCAGCTGGGGGACAGGGACTACAATGAGCAGTTCTTC. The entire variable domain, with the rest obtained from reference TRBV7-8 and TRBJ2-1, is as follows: GAGVSQSPRYKVAKRGQDVALRCDPISGHVSLFWYQQALGQGPEFLTYFQNEAQLDKSGLPSDRFFAERPEGSVSTLKIQRTQQEDSAVYLCASSQLGDRDYNEQFFGPGTRLTVL.

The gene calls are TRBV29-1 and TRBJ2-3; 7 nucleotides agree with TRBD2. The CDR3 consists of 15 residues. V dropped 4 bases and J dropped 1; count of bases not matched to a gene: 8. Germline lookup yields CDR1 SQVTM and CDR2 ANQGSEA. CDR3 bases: TGCAGCGTTGGTGGCGGGGGATGGGGCACAGATACGCAGTATTTT. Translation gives CSVGGGGWGTDTQYF.

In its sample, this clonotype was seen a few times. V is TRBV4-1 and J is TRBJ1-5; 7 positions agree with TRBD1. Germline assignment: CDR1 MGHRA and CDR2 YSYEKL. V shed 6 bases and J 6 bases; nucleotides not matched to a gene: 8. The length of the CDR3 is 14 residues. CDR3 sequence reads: CASSPRQGGQPQHF. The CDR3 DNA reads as TGCGCCAGCAGTCCACGACAGGGAGGTCAGCCCCAGCATTTT.

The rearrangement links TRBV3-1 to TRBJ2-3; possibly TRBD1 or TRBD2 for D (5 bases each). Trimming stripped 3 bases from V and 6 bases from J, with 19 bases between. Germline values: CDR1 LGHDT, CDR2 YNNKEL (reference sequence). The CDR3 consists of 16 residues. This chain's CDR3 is CASSQAFPGTRDTQYF. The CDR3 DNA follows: TGTGCCAGCAGCCAGGCATTCCCCGGGACCAGGGATACGCAGTATTTT.

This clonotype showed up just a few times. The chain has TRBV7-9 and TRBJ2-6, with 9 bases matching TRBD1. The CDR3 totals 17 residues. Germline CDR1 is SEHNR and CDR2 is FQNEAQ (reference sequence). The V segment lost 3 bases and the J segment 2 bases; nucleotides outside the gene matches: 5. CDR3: CASSFGTGIAGANVLTF. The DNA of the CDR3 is TGTGCCAGCAGCTTTGGGACAGGGATCGCTGGGGCCAACGTCCTGACTTTC.

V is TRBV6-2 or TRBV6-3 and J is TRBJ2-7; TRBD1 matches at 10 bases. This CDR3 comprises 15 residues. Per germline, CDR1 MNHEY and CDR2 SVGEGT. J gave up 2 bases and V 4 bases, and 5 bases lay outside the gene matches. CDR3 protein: CASSSTGGFPYEQYF. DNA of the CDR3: TGTGCCAGCAGTTCGACAGGGGGCTTCCCCTACGAGCAGTACTTC.

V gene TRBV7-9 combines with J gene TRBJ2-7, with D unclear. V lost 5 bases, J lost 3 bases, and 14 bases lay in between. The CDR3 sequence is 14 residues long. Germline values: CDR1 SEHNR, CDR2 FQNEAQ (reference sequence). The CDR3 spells CASSPVDLIYEQYF. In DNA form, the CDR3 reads TGTGCCAGCAGCCCCGTCGATTTGATCTACGAGCAGTACTTC.

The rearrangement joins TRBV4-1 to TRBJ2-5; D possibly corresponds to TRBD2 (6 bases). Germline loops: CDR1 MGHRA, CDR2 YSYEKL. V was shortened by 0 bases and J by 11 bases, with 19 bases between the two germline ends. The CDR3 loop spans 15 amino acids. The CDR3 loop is CASSQEAGLYNEQYF. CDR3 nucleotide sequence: TGCGCCAGCAGCCAAGAGGCGGGACTCTATAATGAGCAGTACTTC.

The CDR3 here is CSAGEAGTEAFF. The CDR3 bases are TGCAGCGCCGGAGAGGCGGGGACTGAAGCTTTCTTT. The V gene is TRBV29-1, the J gene TRBJ1-1, with no clear D. The CDR3 sequence is 12 residues long. Germline CDR1 SQVTM, CDR2 ANQGSEA. V lost 7 bases, J lost 5 bases, and 14 bases lay in between.

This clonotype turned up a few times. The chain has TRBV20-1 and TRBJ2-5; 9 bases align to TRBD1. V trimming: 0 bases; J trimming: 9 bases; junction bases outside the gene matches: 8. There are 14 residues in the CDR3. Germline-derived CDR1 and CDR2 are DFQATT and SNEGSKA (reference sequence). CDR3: CSARDLRQGGSQYF. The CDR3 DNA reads TGCAGTGCTAGAGATTTACGACAGGGGGGTTCCCAGTACTTC.

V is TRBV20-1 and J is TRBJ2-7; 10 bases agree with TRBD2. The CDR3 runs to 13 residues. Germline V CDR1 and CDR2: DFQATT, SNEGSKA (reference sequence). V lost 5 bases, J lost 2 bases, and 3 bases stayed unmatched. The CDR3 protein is CSAGLAEPYEQYF. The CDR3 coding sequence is TGCAGTGCTGGACTAGCGGAACCCTACGAGCAGTACTTC.